This TCR beta chain was obtained from a study of cytomegalovirus exposure and HLA in healthy donors. Study-wide results and limits: Later on, an analysis showed TCR association rates differing by HLA locus, with DRB1 the most and HLA-C the fewest. In an earlier analysis, productive rearrangement rates for most beta V segments clustered near 90% or 30%. Most subjects' HLA-A and HLA-B alleles were reportedly predicted from TCR beta sequences. Later analysis suggested most CMV-associated TCR beta chains were HLA-restricted.

A word on this clone: The antigen is not known.

From germline, CDR1 is SGHRS and CDR2 YFSETQ. The V and J ends lost 1 base and 3 bases, in that order; junction bases with no gene match: 3. This CDR3 is built from 15 residues. 13 Jbeta primers and 60 Vbeta primers were used for the PCR. Produced via immunoSEQ multiplex PCR; TCRdb's table is partial and in-frame only. Of approximately 190,000 clones listed, around 87% are singletons. The V and J genes are TRBV5-1 and TRBJ2-2, with 7 bases fitting TRBD1. The TCR sequence derives from a boy aged 2 to 10 in good health and CMV-seronegative. Source material: PBMCs. CDR3 DNA sequence: TGCGCCAGCAGCTTGCGGCAGGGGGACACCGGGGAGCTGTTTTTT. It specifies CASSLRQGDTGELFF. Looking up the rest from reference TRBV5-1 and TRBJ2-2 gives the full variable domain: KAGVTQTPRYLIKTRGQQVTLSCSPISGHRSVSWYQQTPGQGLQFLFEYFSETQRNKGNFPGRFSGRQFSNSRSEMNVSTLELGDSALYLCASSLRQGDTGELFFGEGSRLTVL.